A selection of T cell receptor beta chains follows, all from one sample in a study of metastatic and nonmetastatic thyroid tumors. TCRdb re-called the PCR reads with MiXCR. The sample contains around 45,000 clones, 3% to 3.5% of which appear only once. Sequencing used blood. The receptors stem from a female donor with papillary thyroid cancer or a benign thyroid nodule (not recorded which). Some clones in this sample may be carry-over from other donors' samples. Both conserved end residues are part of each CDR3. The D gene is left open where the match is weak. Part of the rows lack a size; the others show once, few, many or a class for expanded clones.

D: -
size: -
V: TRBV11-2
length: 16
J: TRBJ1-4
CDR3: CASSLLGRARGEKLFF
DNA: TGTGCCAGCAGCTTGTTGGGCAGGGCGCGGGGTGAAAAACTGTTTTTT

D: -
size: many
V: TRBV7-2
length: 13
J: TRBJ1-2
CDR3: CASSFTGSFGYTF
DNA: TGTGCCAGCAGCTTCACTGGGAGTTTTGGCTACACCTTC

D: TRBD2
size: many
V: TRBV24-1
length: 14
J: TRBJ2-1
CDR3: CASSGTSGNNEQFF
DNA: TGTGCCAGCTCCGGGACTAGCGGAAACAATGAGCAGTTCTTC

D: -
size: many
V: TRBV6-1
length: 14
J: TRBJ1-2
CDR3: CASSSRGYSYGYTF
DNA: TGTGCCAGTAGTTCAAGGGGGTACAGCTATGGCTACACCTTC

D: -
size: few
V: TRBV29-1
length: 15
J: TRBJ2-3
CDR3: CSADSGVSTTDTQYF
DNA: TGCAGCGCGGATTCGGGGGTCAGTACCACAGATACGCAGTATTTT

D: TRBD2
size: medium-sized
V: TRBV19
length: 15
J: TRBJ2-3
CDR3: CASSMSREWADTQYF
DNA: TGTGCCAGTAGTATGTCGCGGGAGTGGGCAGATACGCAGTATTTT

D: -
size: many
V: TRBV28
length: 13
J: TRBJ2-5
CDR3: CASNGAHEETQYF
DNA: TGTGCTTCAAACGGGGCGCACGAGGAGACCCAGTACTTC

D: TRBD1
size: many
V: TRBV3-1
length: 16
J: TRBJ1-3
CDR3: CASSQWTGADGNTIYF
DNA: TGTGCCAGCAGCCAATGGACAGGCGCCGATGGAAACACCATATATTTT

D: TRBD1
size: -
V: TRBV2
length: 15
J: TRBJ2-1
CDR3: CASSEWDSYYNEQFF
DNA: TGTGCCAGCAGTGAATGGGACAGCTACTACAATGAGCAGTTCTTC

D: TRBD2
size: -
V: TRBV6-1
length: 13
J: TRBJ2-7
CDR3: CASRAGTSREQYF
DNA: TGTGCCAGCAGAGCCGGGACTAGTAGGGAGCAGTACTTC

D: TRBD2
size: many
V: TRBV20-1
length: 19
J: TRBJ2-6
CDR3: CSARDSATSGLAGANVLTF
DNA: TGCAGTGCTAGAGATTCGGCGACTAGCGGGCTGGCTGGGGCCAACGTCCTGACTTTC

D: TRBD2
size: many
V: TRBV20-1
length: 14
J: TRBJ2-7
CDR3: CSASSGLSSYEQYF
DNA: TGCAGTGCGAGTAGCGGGTTAAGTTCCTACGAGCAGTACTTC

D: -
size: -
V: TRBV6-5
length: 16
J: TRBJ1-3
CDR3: CASSYSKGPSGNTIYF
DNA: TGTGCCAGCAGTTACTCGAAAGGGCCTTCTGGAAACACCATATATTTT

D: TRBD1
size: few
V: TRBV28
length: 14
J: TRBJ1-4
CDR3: CASRKTGGFEKLFF
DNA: TGTGCCAGCAGGAAAACAGGGGGCTTTGAAAAACTGTTTTTT

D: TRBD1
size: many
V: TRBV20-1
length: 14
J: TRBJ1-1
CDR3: CSVGQGAGGTEAFF
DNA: TGCAGTGTCGGACAGGGGGCCGGAGGCACTGAAGCTTTCTTT

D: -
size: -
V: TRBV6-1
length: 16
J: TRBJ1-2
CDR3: CASSESETPLNYGYTF
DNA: TGTGCCAGCAGTGAAAGCGAGACTCCTCTTAACTATGGCTACACCTTC

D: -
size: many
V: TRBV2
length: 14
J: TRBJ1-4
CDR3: CASSERVSNEKLFF
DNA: TGTGCCAGCAGTGAAAGGGTATCTAATGAAAAACTGTTTTTT

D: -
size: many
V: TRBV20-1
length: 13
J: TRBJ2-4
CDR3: CSARDLWENIQYF
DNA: TGCAGTGCTAGAGATCTCTGGGAAAACATTCAGTACTTC

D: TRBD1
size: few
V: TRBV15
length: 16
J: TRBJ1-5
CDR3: CASQTGRGMDNQPQHF
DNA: TGTGCCAGCCAGACAGGGCGGGGGATGGACAATCAGCCCCAGCATTTT

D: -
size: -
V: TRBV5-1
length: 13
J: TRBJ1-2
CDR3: CASSLAEGDGYTF
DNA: TGCGCCAGCAGCTTGGCCGAGGGGGATGGCTACACCTTC

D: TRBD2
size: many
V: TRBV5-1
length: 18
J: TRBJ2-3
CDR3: CASSVGLRPSGSTDTQYF
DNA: TGCGCCAGCAGTGTTGGTTTGCGGCCTAGCGGGAGTACAGATACGCAGTATTTT

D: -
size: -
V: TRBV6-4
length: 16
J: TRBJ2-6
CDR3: CASSDSGSSGANVLTF
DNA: TGTGCCAGCAGTGACAGTGGGAGCTCTGGGGCCAACGTCCTTACTTTC

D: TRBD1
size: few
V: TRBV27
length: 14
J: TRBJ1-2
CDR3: CASSSQTGGYGYTF
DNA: TGTGCCAGCAGTTCGCAGACAGGGGGTTATGGCTACACCTTC

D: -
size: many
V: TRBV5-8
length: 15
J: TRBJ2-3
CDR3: CASSLGTVGTDTQYF
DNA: TGTGCCAGCAGCTTGGGCACGGTGGGCACAGATACGCAGTATTTT

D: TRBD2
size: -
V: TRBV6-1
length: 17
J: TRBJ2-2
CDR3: CASSEVYGAGGPGELFF
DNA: TGTGCCAGCAGTGAAGTTTATGGAGCGGGAGGCCCCGGGGAGCTGTTTTTT

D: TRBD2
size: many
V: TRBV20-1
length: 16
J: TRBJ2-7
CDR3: CSARDGARVGGYEQYF
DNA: TGCAGTGCTAGAGATGGGGCGCGGGTCGGGGGGTACGAGCAGTACTTC

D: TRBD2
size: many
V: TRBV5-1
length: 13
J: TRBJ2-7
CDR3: CASSPGTSWEQYF
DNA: TGCGCCAGCAGCCCCGGGACTAGCTGGGAGCAGTACTTC

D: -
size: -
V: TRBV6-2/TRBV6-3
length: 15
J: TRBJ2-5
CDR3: CASSQEPRVPETQYF
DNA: TGTGCCAGCAGCCAGGAACCAAGAGTCCCAGAGACCCAGTACTTC

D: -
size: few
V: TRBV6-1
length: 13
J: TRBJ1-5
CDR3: CASSPKSNQPQHF
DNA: TGTGCCAGCAGCCCCAAGAGCAATCAGCCCCAGCATTTT

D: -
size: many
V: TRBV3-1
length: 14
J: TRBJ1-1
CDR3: CASRSTAKDTEAFF
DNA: TGTGCCAGCAGGTCAACAGCGAAAGACACTGAAGCTTTCTTT

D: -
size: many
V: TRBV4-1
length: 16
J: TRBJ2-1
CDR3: CASSHPYGGSYNEQFF
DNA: TGCGCCAGCAGCCATCCGTATGGGGGCTCCTACAATGAGCAGTTCTTC

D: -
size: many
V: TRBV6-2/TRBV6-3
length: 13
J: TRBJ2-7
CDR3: CASSYSKGYEQYF
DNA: TGTGCCAGCAGTTACTCGAAGGGCTACGAGCAGTACTTC

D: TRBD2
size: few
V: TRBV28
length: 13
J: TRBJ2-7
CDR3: CASSLDGEGEQYF
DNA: TGTGCCAGCAGTTTGGACGGGGAGGGCGAGCAGTACTTC

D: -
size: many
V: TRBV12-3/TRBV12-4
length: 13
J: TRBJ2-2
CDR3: CASSVKISGELFF
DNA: TGTGCCAGCAGTGTTAAGATTTCCGGGGAGCTGTTTTTT

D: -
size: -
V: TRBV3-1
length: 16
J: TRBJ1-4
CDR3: CASGQEIRGSGEKLFF
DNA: TGTGCCAGCGGCCAAGAAATTAGGGGATCGGGTGAAAAACTGTTTTTT